This entry describes one T cell receptor (beta chain). Its target is not known. The data stem from a study of identifying expanded T cells in peripheral blood. The CDR3 runs to 14 residues. Germline V gene sequence: CDR1 SGHVS, CDR2 FNYEAQ. Trimming cost V 7 bases and J 6 bases, with 18 bases left between them. The study's findings and limits: Two-week clone count variance significantly increased as total template count grew.

Measured with immunoSEQ multiplex PCR; TCRdb has only the in-frame clones, and not every one. Of about 78,000 clones in the sample, 88% were seen once. The clonotype comes from a person aged 18-70 years in good health. J is TRBJ2-5 and V is TRBV7-6; no clear D. The sequenced material came from blood. The CDR3, as DNA: TGTGCCAGCATCGCCCCTCCGGTGGGGAAGACCCAGTACTTC. Amino acids: CASIAPPVGKTQYF.